The entry that follows covers one T cell receptor beta chain sequence. The CDR3 sequence is 15 residues long. Germline assignment: CDR1 LNHDA and CDR2 SQIVND (reference sequence). V was clipped by 7 bases and J by 7 bases, with 20 bases between them. The sample belongs to a study of control samples from healthy donors and cancer patients. TCRdb keeps only in-frame clones here, not all; method: immunoSEQ multiplex PCR. The data show approximately 100,000 clones, around 88% seen once. This receptor was taken from a young man in good health. This chain uses TRBV19 with TRBJ1-5; maybe TRBD1 (5 bases). Sample: blood. The CDR3 protein is CASTTGARAGQPQHF. CDR3 in DNA: TGTGCCAGTACCACCGGGGCGCGGGCGGGGCAGCCCCAGCATTTT.